Presented here are 10 T cell receptor beta chains from one specimen sequenced in a study of OX40 agonist ivuxolimab in advanced cancers. Data came from immunoSEQ multiplex PCR; TCRdb stores just in-frame clones and leaves some out. The sample contains approximately 68,000 clones, 85% to 90% of which appear only once. The input for sequencing was CD4+ or CD8+ T cells sorted from blood, taken in a trial of the OX40 agonist ivuxolimab. These receptors originate from an adult with an advanced solid tumor such as melanoma, head and neck, liver or kidney cancer.

The gene calls are TRBV18 and TRBJ1-1; D is unresolved. Trimming stripped 3 bases from V and 4 bases from J, with 18 bases between. Germline-derived CDR1 and CDR2 are KGHSH and LQKENI. The CDR3 is 16 amino acids. The CDR3 DNA follows: TGTGCCAGCTCACCGAGGCAGGTCGAGTCGGGCACTGAAGCTTTCTTT. Residues: CASSPRQVESGTEAFF. The full variable domain, rest sourced from reference TRBV18 and TRBJ1-1, is NAGVMQNPRHLVRRRGQEARLRCSPMKGHSHVYWYRQLPEEGLKFMVYLQKENIIDESGMPKERFSAEFPKEGPSILRIQQVVRGDSAAYFCASSPRQVESGTEAFFGQGTRLTVV.

The rearrangement joins TRBV2 to TRBJ1-4; D uncertain. V lost 7 bases, J lost 0 bases, and 12 bases lay in between. The CDR3 sequence is 15 residues long. Germline CDR1 reads SNHLY; CDR2 reads FYNNEI. The CDR3 nucleotides are TGTGCCAGCACCAGGACGCCTGCAACTAATGAAAAACTGTTTTTT. It translates to CASTRTPATNEKLFF.

This clone occurred once. The genes are TRBV7-9 and TRBJ2-5; TRBD1 agrees at 11 bases. V shed 3 bases and J 4 bases; nucleotides not matched to a gene: 1. This CDR3 has 14 amino acids. CDR1 is SEHNR and CDR2 is FQNEAQ in the germline V gene (reference sequence). Written as DNA, the CDR3 is TGTGCCAGCAGCTTTGGACAGGGGGCAGAGACCCAGTACTTC. Translating it yields CASSFGQGAETQYF.

The V and J genes are TRBV7-8 and TRBJ2-7; possibly TRBD1 or TRBD2 for D (5 bases each). V gave up 5 bases and J gave up 1 base, with 18 bases separating them. The V gene's germline CDR1 is SGHVS and CDR2 FQNEAQ. The CDR3 runs 16 residues. The CDR3: CASSREGPVPSYEQYF. CDR3 DNA: TGTGCCAGCAGCCGAGAGGGGCCGGTACCATCCTACGAGCAGTACTTC.

In nucleotides, the CDR3 is TGTGCCAGCAGCTTCGGGACTAGCGGGGGGACGACCTACGAGCAGTACTTC. Amino acid sequence: CASSFGTSGGTTYEQYF. V usage is TRBV7-2 and J usage is TRBJ2-7, with 15 bases aligning to TRBD2. The germline gives CDR1 SGHTA, CDR2 FQGNSA. The CDR3 is 17 amino acids. Trimming took 3 bases from V and 2 from J; bases not matched to a gene: 5.

The chain combines TRBV6-6 with TRBJ1-2; TRBD1 might be the D (5 bases). CDR3 length: 14 amino acids. Trimming removed 6 bases at V and 8 bases at J, with 19 bases between. CDR1 and CDR2 from the germline V gene are MNHNY and SVGAGI (reference sequence). CDR3 in DNA: TGTGCCAGCAGCCCCGGGACCGACTATGGAGGCTACACCTTC. This gives the protein CASSPGTDYGGYTF.

This clone was observed a single time. This chain joins TRBV7-2 and TRBJ1-6, with a possible D match to TRBD1 (5 bases). Germline V gene lookup returns CDR1 SGHTA and CDR2 FQGNSA. With 3 bases removed from V and 7 bases from J, the gap between germline ends came to 7 bases. This CDR3 comprises 13 residues. CDR3 in amino acids: CASSFQGNSPLHF. Written as DNA, the CDR3 is TGTGCCAGCAGCTTTCAGGGAAATTCACCCCTCCACTTT.

V gene TRBV9 combines with J gene TRBJ2-1, with 8 bases identical to TRBD2. The CDR3 covers 14 residues. Losses at the gene ends were 2 bases for V and 7 bases for J; bases not matched to a gene: 5. Germline CDR1 is SGDLS and CDR2 is YYNGEE. The CDR3: CASSVEGLVNEQFF. CDR3 in DNA: TGTGCCAGCAGCGTCGAGGGACTAGTAAATGAGCAGTTCTTC.

CDR3 nucleotide sequence: TGTGCCAGCAGCCTACAGGGGGCCTCCAACACCGGGGAGCTGTTTTTT. Amino acids: CASSLQGASNTGELFF. V gene TRBV7-6 combines with J gene TRBJ2-2, with TRBD1 matching over 9 bases. CDR1 is SGHVS, CDR2 FNYEAQ, per germline. The CDR3 has 16 amino acids. After removal of 5 bases from V and 2 bases from J, the junction contained 6 bases not matched to a gene.

The CDR3 bases are TGTGCCAGCAGCTTCCACCCGGGACAGGGGCTTGGGAACACCATATATTTT. It is translated as CASSFHPGQGLGNTIYF. J is TRBJ1-3 and V is TRBV21-1; the DNA was not compared with TRBD1, the D call given in the table. TRBV21-1 is a pseudogene. This CDR3 spans 17 amino acids.